This T cell receptor beta chain was captured by sequencing in a study of blood T cells in healthy people across ages. This clonotype has more than one count but fewer than ten. Trimming stripped 1 base from V and 10 bases from J, with 16 bases between. The length of the CDR3 is 14 residues. Germline values: CDR1 MNHNY, CDR2 SVGAGI (reference sequence). The second PCR ran 7 to 11 cycles with a sample-barcoded 5' primer and J-beta primers. Each CDR3 protein gets one entry after TCRdb re-called the 5' RACE reads with MiXCR. The sample carries 1,800,000 or so distinct CDR3 sequences, more than 35% recorded once.

Material for sequencing was blood. This TCR derives from a human donor in good health. The chain carries TRBV6-6 and TRBJ1-1; D call uncertain. CDR3: CASSYLSEEGTAFF. The CDR3 coding sequence is TGTGCCAGCAGTTACTTATCGGAGGAAGGTACAGCTTTCTTT.